The 9 T cell receptor beta chains below were found in one sample sequenced in a study of CXCR3-negative and CXCR3-positive naive CD8 T cells. UMI-labeled 5' RACE TRB cDNA libraries were prepared from the cells. TCRdb reprocessed the 5' RACE reads and reports one entry per CDR3 protein, with no DNA. Its listing shows approximately 38,000 distinct CDR3 sequences. Sequenced sample: memory CD8+ T cells from blood. The receptor set was obtained from a human donor in good health. Some clones in this sample may be carry-over from other donors' samples.

The chain couples TRBV3-1 to TRBJ2-5; lacking DNA, the TRBD1 call made by TCRdb goes unchecked. The CDR3 is made up of 14 amino acids. Germline-derived CDR1 and CDR2 are LGHDT and YNNKEL (reference sequence). The CDR3 sequence is CASSRPTGQETQYF.

This chain links TRBV5-4 with TRBJ2-2. Germline V gene sequence: CDR1 SGHNT, CDR2 YYREEE (reference sequence). There are 15 residues in the CDR3. CDR3 sequence reads: CASSPDHPDTGELFF.

The J gene is TRBJ2-1, the V gene TRBV20-1; without DNA, the TCRdb call of TRBD2 cannot be checked. This CDR3 contains 13 residues. CDR1 is DFQATT and CDR2 is SNEGSKA in the germline V gene (reference sequence). CDR3 sequence: CSSARGQNNEQFF.

This clonotype registers medium-sized by frequency. The V gene is TRBV4-3, the J gene TRBJ2-1; TCRdb designates TRBD2, a call that cannot be tested without DNA. This CDR3 has 15 residues. CDR1 is LGHNA, CDR2 YSLEER, per germline. CDR3 sequence: CASRSSRSSYNEQFF.

J is TRBJ2-3 and V is TRBV6-6; TCRdb lists TRBD2, though no DNA is available to test this call. The CDR3 sequence is 13 residues long. CDR1 is MNHNY, CDR2 SVGAGI, per germline (reference sequence). The CDR3 spells CASFTGGPDTQYF.

V and J are TRBV2 and TRBJ2-1; TCRdb outputs TRBD1, but without DNA this stays unchecked. CDR3 length: 16 residues. The germline V gene has CDR1 SNHLY and CDR2 FYNNEI. The CDR3 here is CASSETWDRGDNEQFF. Full variable domain (remainder filled in from reference TRBV2 and TRBJ2-1): EPEVTQTPSHQVTQMGQEVILRCVPISNHLYFYWYRQILGQKVEFLVSFYNNEISEKSEIFDDQFSVERPDGSNFTLKIRSTKLEDSAMYFCASSETWDRGDNEQFFGPGTRLTVL.

The genes are TRBV7-7 and TRBJ2-5. CDR3 length: 14 amino acids. Germline loops: CDR1 SSHAT, CDR2 FNYEAQ (reference sequence). CDR3 in amino acids: CASSTDTYQETQYF.

V and J are TRBV13 and TRBJ2-7; TCRdb indicates TRBD1, and absent DNA this call remains unverified. This CDR3 is built from 19 residues. The V gene's germline CDR1 is PRHDT and CDR2 FYEKMQ (reference sequence). The CDR3 region is CASSLLGPGRTGDSYEQYF.

This chain joins TRBV20-1 and TRBJ2-2; TCRdb reports TRBD2, a call that lacks DNA to check it against. Germline CDR1 reads DFQATT; CDR2 reads SNEGSKA (reference sequence). The CDR3 contains 15 residues. This chain's CDR3 is CSARALAGVTGELFF.